The present T cell receptor beta chain was sequenced within a study of cytomegalovirus exposure and HLA in healthy donors. In the PCR, 60 Vbeta and 13 Jbeta primers were used. The repertoire was sequenced with immunoSEQ multiplex PCR; TCRdb's copy has only in-frame clones and lacks some. The sample has 140,000 or so clones, approximately 80% seen once; the top ten hold less than 2%. Germline CDR1 reads SGHVS; CDR2 reads FNYEAQ. This CDR3 spans 12 amino acids. Trimming cost V 7 bases and J 6 bases, with 9 bases left between them. Study results and limitations: There were some public TCRs occurring in many donors, but most TCR sequences were rare.

As for this clone: Its antigen remains unknown.

The receptor comes from a man aged 35 to 55 in good health and CMV-seronegative. The material sequenced was PBMCs. The chain employs TRBV7-6 and TRBJ2-2; D remains ambiguous. This chain's CDR3 is CASIGAAGELFF. The CDR3 bases are TGTGCCAGCATCGGTGCGGCCGGGGAGCTGTTTTTT.